Described below is a single T cell receptor beta chain sequence and its context. This CDR3 has 13 amino acids. Germline V lookup: CDR1 MNHEY, CDR2 SVGAGI. J lost 7 bases, V lost 7 bases, and 4 bases had no gene match. Profiled with immunoSEQ multiplex PCR; TCRdb holds only in-frame clones, not every one. The sample lists more than 150,000 clones; 75% to 90% were seen once. The data were taken from a study of blood T cell repertoires in COVID-19. The chain recombines TRBV6-5 with TRBJ1-5, with 10 bases fitting TRBD1. The receptor was isolated from a woman aged 40 to 50 with acute or convalescent COVID-19. The sequencing input was peripheral blood. The CDR3 spells CASTLDRGQPQHF. DNA of the CDR3: TGTGCCAGCACCTTGGACAGGGGGCAGCCCCAGCATTTT.